The T cell receptor beta chain under discussion was sequenced for a study of cytotoxic CD8 clonotypes in ibrutinib-treated CLL. Study background: Among patients, 24 responded partially and 2 completely; around 15 then stayed remitted and around 12 progressed after median around 70 months. Among the samples, the mean was roughly 260,000 productive templates and roughly 96,000 productive rearrangements. Study findings and constraints: Samples were collected at differing times from sustained-remission and progressing patients.

Notes on this clone: Its antigen is unidentified.

Germline CDR1 and CDR2: SNHLY and FYNNEI. V dropped 7 bases and J dropped 0 bases, with 10 bases sitting between them. The CDR3 loop spans 15 amino acids. The repertoire was sequenced with immunoSEQ multiplex PCR; TCRdb's copy has only in-frame clones and lacks some. Of about 50,000 clones in the sample, roughly 54% were seen once. The rearrangement joins TRBV2 to TRBJ2-6; D may match TRBD1 or TRBD2 (5 bases each). Sequences were derived from PBMCs, sampled at disease progression, from a patient treated with ibrutinib. The TCR originated in a human donor with chronic lymphocytic leukemia. The CDR3 DNA reads as TGTGCCAGCACCGGGACGTCCTCTGGGGCCAACGTCCTGACTTTC. Protein product: CASTGTSSGANVLTF.